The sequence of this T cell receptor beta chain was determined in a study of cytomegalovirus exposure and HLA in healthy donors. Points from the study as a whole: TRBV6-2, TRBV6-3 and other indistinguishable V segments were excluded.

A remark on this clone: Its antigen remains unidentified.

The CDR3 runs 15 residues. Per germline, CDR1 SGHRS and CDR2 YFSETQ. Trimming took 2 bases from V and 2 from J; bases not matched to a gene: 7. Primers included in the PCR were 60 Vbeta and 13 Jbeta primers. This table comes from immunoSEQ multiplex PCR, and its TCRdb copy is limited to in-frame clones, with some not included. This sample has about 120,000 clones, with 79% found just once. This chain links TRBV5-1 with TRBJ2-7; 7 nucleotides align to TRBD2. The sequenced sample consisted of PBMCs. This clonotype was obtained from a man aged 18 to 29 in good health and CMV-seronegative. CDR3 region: CASSLLAGPTYEQYF. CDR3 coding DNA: TGCGCCAGCAGCTTATTAGCGGGCCCAACCTACGAGCAGTACTTC.